One and the same sample provided the 9 T cell receptor beta chains below, sequenced in a study of OX40 agonist ivuxolimab in advanced cancers. The library was made by the immunoSEQ multiplex PCR assay. This immuneACCESS table, as held by TCRdb, lists in-frame sequences with V and J called but not all clones. Of the missing ones, under half trace to an unresolved V gene in checked studies; the others have no known cause. In this sample the table shows fewer than 130,000 clones, about 92% of which occur a single time. The ten largest clones take up 0.27% of the sample. The input for sequencing was CD4+ or CD8+ T cells sorted from blood, taken in a trial of the OX40 agonist ivuxolimab. The receptor source for this set is an adult with an advanced solid tumor such as melanoma, head and neck, liver or kidney cancer.

The chain carries TRBV11-2 and TRBJ1-1; 8 nucleotides match TRBD1. Germline trimming cut 4 bases from V and 5 bases from J; bases unmatched to any gene: 9. The CDR3 is made up of 15 amino acids. From germline, CDR1 is SGHAT and CDR2 FQNNGV. In DNA, the CDR3 is TGTGCCAGCAGCTCGTCGGACAGGGTTTCGACTGAAGCTTTCTTT. It is translated as CASSSSDRVSTEAFF.

V usage is TRBV28 and J usage is TRBJ2-7, with 7 positions matching TRBD1. V was clipped by 3 bases and J by 0 bases; unmatched bases: 8. This CDR3 has 16 amino acids. The V gene's germline CDR1 is MDHEN and CDR2 SYDVKM. For the CDR3, the DNA is TGTGCCAGCAGTTTGAAGTACAGGGGCCCCTCCTACGAGCAGTACTTC. Its translation: CASSLKYRGPSYEQYF.

The chain combines TRBV4-1 with TRBJ2-5, with 9 bases matching TRBD2. In germline, CDR1 is MGHRA, CDR2 YSYEKL. With 4 bases clipped from V and 5 bases from J, the junction kept 14 bases outside the gene matches. This CDR3 is built from 17 residues. The CDR3 DNA reads as TGCGCCAGCAGCCGGGGTGGGGCTAGCGGGGAGCGGGAGACCCAGTACTTC. It translates to CASSRGGASGERETQYF.

This chain joins TRBV4-1 and TRBJ2-3; no clear D. Trimming shortened V by 4 bases and J by 0 bases, and 11 bases separated the two germline ends. The CDR3 extends over 15 amino acids. Germline V gene lookup returns CDR1 MGHRA and CDR2 YSYEKL. CDR3 region: CASSPSGASTDTQYF. CDR3 sequence (DNA): TGCGCCAGCAGCCCGTCAGGAGCTAGCACAGATACGCAGTATTTT.

This chain joins TRBV14 and TRBJ2-3; no clear D gene. The CDR3 totals 13 residues. The germline V gene encodes CDR1 SGHDN and CDR2 FVKESK. V gave up 9 bases and J gave up 1 base, with 11 bases separating them. The CDR3 region is CASAFWGTDTQYF. DNA for the CDR3: TGTGCCAGTGCCTTTTGGGGCACAGATACGCAGTATTTT.

The gene calls are TRBV28 and TRBJ1-2, with D unclear. Germline V gives CDR1 MDHEN, CDR2 SYDVKM. The CDR3 loop spans 13 amino acids. Trimming took off 6 bases at V and 3 bases at J, with 11 bases between the two ends. The DNA for the CDR3 is TGTGCCAGCAGAAGCAGTGGGGACTATGGCTACACCTTC. This sequence encodes CASRSSGDYGYTF.

The rearrangement uses TRBV18 and TRBJ1-4, with 7 nucleotides matching TRBD1. V gave up 7 bases and J gave up 7 bases; unmatched junction bases: 9. Germline values: CDR1 KGHSH, CDR2 LQKENI. The CDR3 runs 14 residues. In DNA, the CDR3 is TGTGCCAGCTTCACGGAGGGGGCTGGTGAAAAACTGTTTTTT. Translated: CASFTEGAGEKLFF.

The genes are TRBV5-1 and TRBJ2-4; D unclear. CDR1 SGHRS and CDR2 YFSETQ come from the germline V gene. This CDR3 spans 14 amino acids. V was clipped by 0 bases and J by 8 bases, with 12 bases between them. CDR3: CASSLDAGRDIQYF. The CDR3 DNA follows: TGCGCCAGCAGCTTGGATGCAGGAAGAGACATTCAGTACTTC.

This chain joins TRBV28 and TRBJ2-7; D not certain. CDR1 is MDHEN, CDR2 SYDVKM, per germline. V lost 1 base and J 2 bases, leaving 15 bases between the germline ends. The CDR3 loop spans 16 amino acids. This CDR3 is CASSLSLGVYTYEQYF. The DNA for the CDR3 is TGTGCCAGCAGTTTATCCCTTGGCGTCTACACCTACGAGCAGTACTTC.